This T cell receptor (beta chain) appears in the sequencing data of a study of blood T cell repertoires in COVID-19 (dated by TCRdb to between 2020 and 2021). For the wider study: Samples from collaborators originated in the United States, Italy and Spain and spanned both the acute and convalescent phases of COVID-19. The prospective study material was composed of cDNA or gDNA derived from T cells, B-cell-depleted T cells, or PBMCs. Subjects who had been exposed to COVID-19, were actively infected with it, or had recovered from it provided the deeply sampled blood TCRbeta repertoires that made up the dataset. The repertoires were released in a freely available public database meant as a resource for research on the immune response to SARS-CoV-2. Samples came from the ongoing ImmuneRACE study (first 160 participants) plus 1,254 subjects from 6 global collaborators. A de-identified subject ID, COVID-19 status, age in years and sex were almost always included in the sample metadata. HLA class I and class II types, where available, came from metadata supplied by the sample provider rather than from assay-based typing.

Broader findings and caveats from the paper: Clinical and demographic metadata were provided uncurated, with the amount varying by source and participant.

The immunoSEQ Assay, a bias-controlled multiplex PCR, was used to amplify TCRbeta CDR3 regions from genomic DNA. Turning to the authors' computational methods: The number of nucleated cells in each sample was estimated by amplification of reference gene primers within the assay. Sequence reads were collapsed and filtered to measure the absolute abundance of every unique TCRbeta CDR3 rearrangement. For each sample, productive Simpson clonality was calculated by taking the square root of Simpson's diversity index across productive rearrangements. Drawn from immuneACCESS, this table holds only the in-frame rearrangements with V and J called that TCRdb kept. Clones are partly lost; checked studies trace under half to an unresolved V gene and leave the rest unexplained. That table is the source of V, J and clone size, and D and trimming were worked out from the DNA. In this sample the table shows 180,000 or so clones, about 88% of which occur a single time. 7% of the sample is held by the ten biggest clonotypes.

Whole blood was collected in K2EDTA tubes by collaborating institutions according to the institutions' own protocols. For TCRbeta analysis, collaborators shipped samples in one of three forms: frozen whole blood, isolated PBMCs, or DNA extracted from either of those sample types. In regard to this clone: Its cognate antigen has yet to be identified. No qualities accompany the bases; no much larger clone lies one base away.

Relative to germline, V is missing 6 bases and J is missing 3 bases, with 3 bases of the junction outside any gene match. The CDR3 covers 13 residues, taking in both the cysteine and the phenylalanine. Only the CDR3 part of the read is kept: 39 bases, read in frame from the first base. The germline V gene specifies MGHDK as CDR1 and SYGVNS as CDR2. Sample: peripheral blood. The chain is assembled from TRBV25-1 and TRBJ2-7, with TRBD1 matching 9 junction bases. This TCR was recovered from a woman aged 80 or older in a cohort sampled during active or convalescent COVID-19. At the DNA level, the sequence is TGTGCCAGCAGAGACAGGGGGAGCTACGAGCAGTACTTC. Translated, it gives CASRDRGSYEQYF.